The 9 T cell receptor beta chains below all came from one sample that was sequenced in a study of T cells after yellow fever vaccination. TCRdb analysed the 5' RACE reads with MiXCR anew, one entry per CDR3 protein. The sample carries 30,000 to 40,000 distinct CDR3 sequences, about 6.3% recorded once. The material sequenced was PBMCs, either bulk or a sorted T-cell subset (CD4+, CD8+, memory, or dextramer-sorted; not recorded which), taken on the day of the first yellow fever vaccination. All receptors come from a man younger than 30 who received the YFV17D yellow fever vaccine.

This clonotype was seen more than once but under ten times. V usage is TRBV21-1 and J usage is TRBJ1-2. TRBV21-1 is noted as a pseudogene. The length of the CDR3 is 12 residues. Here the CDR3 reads CASGGSFYGYTF. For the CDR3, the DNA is TGTGCCAGCGGAGGATCTTTCTATGGCTACACCTTC.

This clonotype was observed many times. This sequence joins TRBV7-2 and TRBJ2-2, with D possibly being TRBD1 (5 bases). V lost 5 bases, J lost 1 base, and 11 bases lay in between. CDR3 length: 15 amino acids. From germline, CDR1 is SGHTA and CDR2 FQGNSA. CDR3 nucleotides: TGTGCCAGCAGCCTGTACGGACAGAACACCGGGGAGCTGTTTTTT. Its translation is CASSLYGQNTGELFF.

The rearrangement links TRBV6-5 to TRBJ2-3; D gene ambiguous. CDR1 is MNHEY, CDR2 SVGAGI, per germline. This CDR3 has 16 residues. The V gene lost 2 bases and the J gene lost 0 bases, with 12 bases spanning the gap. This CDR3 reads CASSYTDAFSTDTQYF. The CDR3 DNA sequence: TGTGCCAGCAGTTACACGGACGCCTTTAGCACAGATACGCAGTATTTT.

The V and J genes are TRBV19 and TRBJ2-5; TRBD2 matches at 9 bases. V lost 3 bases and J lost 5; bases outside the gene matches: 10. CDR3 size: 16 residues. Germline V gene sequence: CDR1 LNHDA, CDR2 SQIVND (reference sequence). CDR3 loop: CASSIRSGGPWETQYF. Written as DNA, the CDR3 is TGTGCCAGTAGTATCCGGAGCGGGGGGCCGTGGGAGACCCAGTACTTC.

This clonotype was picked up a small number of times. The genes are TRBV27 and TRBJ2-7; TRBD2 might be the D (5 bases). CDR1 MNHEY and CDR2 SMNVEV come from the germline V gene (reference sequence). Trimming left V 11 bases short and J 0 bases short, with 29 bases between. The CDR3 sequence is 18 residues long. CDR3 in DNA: TGTGCCGCGCGGCCGTTAGAGCGGACGGCAGGCAGCTCCTACGAGCAGTACGTC. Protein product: CAARPLERTAGSSYEQYV.

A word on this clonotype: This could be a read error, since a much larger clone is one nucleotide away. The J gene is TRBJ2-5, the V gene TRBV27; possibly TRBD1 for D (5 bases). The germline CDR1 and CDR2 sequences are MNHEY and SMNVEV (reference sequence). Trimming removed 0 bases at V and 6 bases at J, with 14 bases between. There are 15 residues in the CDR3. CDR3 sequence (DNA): TGTGCCAGCAGTTTATCCGCAAGGGGCTGGAAGACCCAGTACTTC. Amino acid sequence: CASSLSARGWKTQYF.

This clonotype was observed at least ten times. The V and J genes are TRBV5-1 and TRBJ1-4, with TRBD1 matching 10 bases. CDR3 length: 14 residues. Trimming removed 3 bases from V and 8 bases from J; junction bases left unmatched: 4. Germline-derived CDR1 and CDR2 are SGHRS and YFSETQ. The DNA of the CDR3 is TGCGCCAGCAGCTCCGGGACAGGGGTGGAAAAACTGTTTTTT. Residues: CASSSGTGVEKLFF.

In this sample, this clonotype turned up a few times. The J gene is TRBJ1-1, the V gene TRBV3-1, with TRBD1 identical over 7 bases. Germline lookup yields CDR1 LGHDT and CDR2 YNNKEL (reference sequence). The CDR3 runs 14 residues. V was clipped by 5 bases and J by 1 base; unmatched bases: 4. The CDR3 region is CASSSRDRNTEAFF. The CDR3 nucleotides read TGTGCCAGCAGCTCCCGGGACAGGAACACTGAAGCTTTCTTT.

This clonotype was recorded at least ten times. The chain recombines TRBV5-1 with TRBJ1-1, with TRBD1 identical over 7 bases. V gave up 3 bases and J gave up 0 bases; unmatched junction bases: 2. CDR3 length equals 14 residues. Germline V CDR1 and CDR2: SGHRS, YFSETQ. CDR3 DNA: TGCGCCAGCAGCTCGGGACAGATGAACACTGAAGCTTTCTTT. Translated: CASSSGQMNTEAFF.